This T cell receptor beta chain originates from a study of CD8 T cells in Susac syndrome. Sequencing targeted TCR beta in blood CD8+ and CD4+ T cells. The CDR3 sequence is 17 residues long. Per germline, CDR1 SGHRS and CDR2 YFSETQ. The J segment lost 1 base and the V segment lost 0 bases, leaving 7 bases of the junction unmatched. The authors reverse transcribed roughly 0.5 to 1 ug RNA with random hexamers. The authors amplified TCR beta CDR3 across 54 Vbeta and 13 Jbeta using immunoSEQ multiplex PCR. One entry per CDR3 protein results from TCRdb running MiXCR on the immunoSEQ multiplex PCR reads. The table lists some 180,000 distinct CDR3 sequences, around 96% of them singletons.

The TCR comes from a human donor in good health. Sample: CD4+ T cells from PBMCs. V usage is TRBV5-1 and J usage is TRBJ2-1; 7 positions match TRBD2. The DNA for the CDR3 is TGCGCCAGCAGCTTGGAGGAGGACGGGAGGTCCTACAATGAGCAGTTCTTC. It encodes CASSLEEDGRSYNEQFF.